What follows is one TCR beta chain and its context. Its antigen is as yet unknown. CDR3 size: 11 residues. Germline CDR1 reads SGDLS; CDR2 reads YYNGEE. V was pared by 6 bases and J by 5 bases, with 7 bases between. These data belong to a study of beta chain features in type 1 diabetes. Whole-study results and caveats: Healthy donors had naive, central memory and Treg TCRB repertoires that appeared less similar than those seen among patients. People with Type 1 diabetes carried modestly yet significantly shorter TCRB CDR3s in all four CD4+ subsets.

Populations obtained by sorting all exceeded 95% purity. Expressed TCRB transcripts were sequenced after all isolated RNA was converted to cDNA. Produced via immunoSEQ multiplex PCR; TCRdb's table is partial and in-frame only. The sample gives hundreds of thousands of clones, around 15% of which show up once; approximately 0.022% is in the top ten. The clonotype comes from a man aged 18 to 30 with type 1 diabetes. The sequenced material came from naive CD4+ T cells from blood. This sequence joins TRBV9 and TRBJ2-3; D uncertain. The CDR3 reads CASKTRDTQYF. CDR3 DNA: TGTGCCAGCAAAACGCGAGATACGCAGTATTTT.